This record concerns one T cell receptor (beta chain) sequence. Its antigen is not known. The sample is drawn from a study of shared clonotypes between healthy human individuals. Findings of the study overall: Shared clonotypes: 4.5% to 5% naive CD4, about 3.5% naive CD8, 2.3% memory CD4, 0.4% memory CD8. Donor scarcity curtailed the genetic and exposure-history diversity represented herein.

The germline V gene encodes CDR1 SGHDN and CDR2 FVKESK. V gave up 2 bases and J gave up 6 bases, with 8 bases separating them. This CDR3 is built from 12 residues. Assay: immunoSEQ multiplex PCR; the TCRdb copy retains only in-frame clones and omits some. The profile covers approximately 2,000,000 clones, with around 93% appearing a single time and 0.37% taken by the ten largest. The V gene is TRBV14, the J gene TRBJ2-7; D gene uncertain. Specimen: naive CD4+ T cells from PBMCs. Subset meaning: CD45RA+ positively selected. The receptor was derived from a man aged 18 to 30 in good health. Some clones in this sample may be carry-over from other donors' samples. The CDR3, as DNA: TGTGCCAGCAGCCAATCTGTCGGCGAGCAGTACTTC. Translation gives CASSQSVGEQYF.